These T cell receptor beta chains were read from a single sample in a study of graft-versus-host responses after intestinal transplantation. Repertoires were generated with immunoSEQ multiplex PCR, while TCRdb's copy carries only in-frame clones and drops some. This repertoire shows around 30,000 clones, over 65% found once; its top ten account for 1% to 1.3%. Sample: PBMCs, taken approximately 28 days after intestinal transplant. Receptors were obtained from a human patient who received an intestinal transplant, so some T cells may come from the graft donor. The CDR3 runs from the conserved cysteine through the conserved F or W. Fields, in order: V gene, clone size, D gene, J gene, CDR3 protein, CDR3 DNA. The D gene is left open where the match is weak. Clone size, where shown, is once, few, many, or a class for clones that have expanded.

V gene: TRBV5-1
clone size: NA
D gene: NA
J gene: TRBJ2-2
CDR3 protein: CASSLGGGELFF
CDR3 DNA: TGCGCCAGCAGCTTGGGTGGCGGGGAGCTGTTTTTT

V gene: TRBV6-6
clone size: NA
D gene: NA
J gene: TRBJ1-2
CDR3 protein: CASSSYSGWGYGYTF
CDR3 DNA: TGTGCCAGCAGTAGCTACTCAGGGTGGGGGTATGGCTACACCTTC

V gene: TRBV2
clone size: NA
D gene: NA
J gene: TRBJ2-7
CDR3 protein: CASSETGIYEQYF
CDR3 DNA: TGTGCCAGCAGTGAAACAGGGATCTACGAGCAGTACTTC

V gene: TRBV4-1
clone size: NA
D gene: NA
J gene: TRBJ2-5
CDR3 protein: CASSPGSGFQETQYF
CDR3 DNA: TGCGCCAGCAGCCCCGGGTCCGGATTTCAAGAGACCCAGTACTTC

V gene: TRBV5-1
clone size: NA
D gene: TRBD1
J gene: TRBJ1-4
CDR3 protein: CASSFDRGQLFF
CDR3 DNA: TGCGCCAGCAGCTTCGACAGGGGGCAACTGTTTTTT

V gene: TRBV7-8
clone size: NA
D gene: TRBD2
J gene: TRBJ2-1
CDR3 protein: CASSHGTTYNEQFF
CDR3 DNA: TGTGCCAGCAGCCACGGGACTACTTACAATGAGCAGTTCTTC

V gene: TRBV15
clone size: NA
D gene: NA
J gene: TRBJ2-7
CDR3 protein: CATSRDYGVLSSYEQYF
CDR3 DNA: TGCGCCACCAGCAGAGATTACGGGGTTTTGAGCTCCTACGAGCAGTACTTC

V gene: TRBV5-4
clone size: few
D gene: NA
J gene: TRBJ1-3
CDR3 protein: CASSFVPGVSGNTIYF
CDR3 DNA: TGTGCCAGCAGCTTCGTACCGGGGGTCTCTGGAAACACCATATATTTT

V gene: TRBV5-1
clone size: NA
D gene: NA
J gene: TRBJ1-6
CDR3 protein: CASSLPGSPLHF
CDR3 DNA: TGCGCCAGCAGCTTGCCGGGTTCACCCCTCCACTTT

V gene: TRBV28
clone size: NA
D gene: NA
J gene: TRBJ2-7
CDR3 protein: CASSLPLKSYEQYF
CDR3 DNA: TGTGCCAGCAGTTTACCCCTCAAATCCTACGAGCAGTACTTC

V gene: TRBV11-2
clone size: NA
D gene: NA
J gene: TRBJ2-3
CDR3 protein: CASSLDGVSTDTQYF
CDR3 DNA: TGTGCCAGCAGCTTAGATGGCGTTAGCACAGATACGCAGTATTTT

V gene: TRBV6-5
clone size: few
D gene: NA
J gene: TRBJ2-7
CDR3 protein: CASSLTTETWYF
CDR3 DNA: TGTGCCAGCAGCCTGACGACTGAAACGTGGTACTTC

V gene: TRBV19
clone size: NA
D gene: NA
J gene: TRBJ2-7
CDR3 protein: CASSGQGSPYEQYF
CDR3 DNA: TGTGCCAGTAGTGGCCAGGGAAGTCCCTACGAGCAGTACTTC

V gene: TRBV19
clone size: NA
D gene: NA
J gene: TRBJ2-7
CDR3 protein: CASSIRDPTYEQYF
CDR3 DNA: TGTGCCAGTAGTATAAGGGACCCCACCTACGAGCAGTACTTC

V gene: TRBV29-1
clone size: NA
D gene: NA
J gene: TRBJ2-7
CDR3 protein: CSVEESGRGEQYF
CDR3 DNA: TGCAGCGTTGAAGAATCGGGCAGAGGCGAGCAGTACTTC

V gene: TRBV2
clone size: NA
D gene: NA
J gene: TRBJ2-7
CDR3 protein: CASRDGYYEQYF
CDR3 DNA: TGTGCCAGCAGGGACGGATACTACGAGCAGTACTTC

V gene: TRBV4-1
clone size: NA
D gene: TRBD1
J gene: TRBJ1-5
CDR3 protein: CASSHERTGRSNQPQHF
CDR3 DNA: TGCGCCAGCAGCCATGAAAGGACAGGGAGGAGCAATCAGCCCCAGCATTTT

V gene: TRBV28
clone size: NA
D gene: TRBD1
J gene: TRBJ1-5
CDR3 protein: CASSLWEGQGNNQPQHF
CDR3 DNA: TGTGCCAGCAGTTTATGGGAGGGACAGGGGAACAATCAGCCCCAGCATTTT

V gene: TRBV30
clone size: NA
D gene: TRBD2
J gene: TRBJ2-7
CDR3 protein: CAWRSLAGASEQYF
CDR3 DNA: TGTGCCTGGAGGTCACTAGCGGGAGCGAGCGAGCAGTACTTC

V gene: TRBV5-6
clone size: NA
D gene: NA
J gene: TRBJ2-2
CDR3 protein: CASSSLRRVFGELFF
CDR3 DNA: TGTGCCAGCAGCTCTTTGAGACGGGTCTTCGGGGAGCTGTTTTTT

V gene: TRBV2
clone size: NA
D gene: NA
J gene: TRBJ2-3
CDR3 protein: CASRTHPGLSYYTDTQYF
CDR3 DNA: TGTGCCAGCAGAACCCATCCAGGACTATCCTATTACACAGATACGCAGTATTTT

V gene: TRBV6-5
clone size: NA
D gene: TRBD1
J gene: TRBJ1-5
CDR3 protein: CASSYSDRVGQPQHF
CDR3 DNA: TGTGCCAGCAGTTACTCTGACAGGGTTGGACAGCCCCAGCATTTT

V gene: TRBV10-2
clone size: NA
D gene: NA
J gene: TRBJ2-5
CDR3 protein: CASSSGQETQYF
CDR3 DNA: TGCGCCAGCAGTAGCGGACAAGAGACCCAGTACTTC

V gene: TRBV7-2
clone size: NA
D gene: TRBD1
J gene: TRBJ2-7
CDR3 protein: CASSLRGGPYEQYF
CDR3 DNA: TGTGCCAGCAGCTTACGAGGGGGCCCCTACGAGCAGTACTTC

V gene: TRBV19
clone size: NA
D gene: NA
J gene: TRBJ2-7
CDR3 protein: CASSPPASIYEQYF
CDR3 DNA: TGTGCCAGTAGTCCCCCCGCTAGTATCTACGAGCAGTACTTC

V gene: TRBV6-5
clone size: NA
D gene: TRBD1
J gene: TRBJ2-3
CDR3 protein: CASSYGTGVADTQYF
CDR3 DNA: TGTGCCAGCAGTTACGGGACAGGGGTGGCAGATACGCAGTATTTT

V gene: TRBV7-9
clone size: NA
D gene: TRBD1
J gene: TRBJ1-4
CDR3 protein: CASSRDRLTNEKLFF
CDR3 DNA: TGTGCCAGCAGCCGGGACAGGTTAACTAATGAAAAACTGTTTTTT

V gene: TRBV4-1
clone size: NA
D gene: TRBD2
J gene: TRBJ2-4
CDR3 protein: CASSLGLAGGYGKNIQYF
CDR3 DNA: TGCGCCAGCAGCCTGGGACTAGCGGGGGGCTATGGCAAAAACATTCAGTACTTC

V gene: TRBV28
clone size: NA
D gene: TRBD2
J gene: TRBJ2-7
CDR3 protein: CASSSLTSGRAGFFDRVQYF
CDR3 DNA: TGTGCCAGCAGTTCCCTGACTAGCGGGAGGGCCGGGTTTTTCGATCGAGTGCAGTACTTC

V gene: TRBV4-2
clone size: NA
D gene: NA
J gene: TRBJ2-2
CDR3 protein: CASSQDYTLTSGGELFF
CDR3 DNA: TGTGCCAGCAGCCAAGATTACACTCTAACCTCGGGCGGGGAGCTGTTTTTT

V gene: TRBV13
clone size: NA
D gene: NA
J gene: TRBJ2-1
CDR3 protein: CASSLVLDGRDGDEQFF
CDR3 DNA: TGTGCCAGCAGCTTAGTTCTGGACGGACGTGACGGCGATGAGCAGTTCTTC

V gene: TRBV29-1
clone size: NA
D gene: NA
J gene: TRBJ1-4
CDR3 protein: CSFWDTVREKLFF
CDR3 DNA: TGCAGCTTTTGGGACACTGTGAGAGAAAAACTGTTTTTT

V gene: TRBV5-1
clone size: NA
D gene: TRBD2
J gene: TRBJ2-3
CDR3 protein: CAAGAGVSSTDTQYF
CDR3 DNA: TGCGCCGCGGGTGCGGGAGTTTCTAGCACAGATACGCAGTATTTT

V gene: TRBV10-3
clone size: NA
D gene: NA
J gene: TRBJ1-6
CDR3 protein: CAISGTLNSPLHF
CDR3 DNA: TGTGCCATCAGTGGGACGTTAAATTCACCCCTCCACTTT

V gene: TRBV7-3
clone size: NA
D gene: TRBD1
J gene: TRBJ1-5
CDR3 protein: CASSPDRVKQPQHF
CDR3 DNA: TGTGCCAGCAGCCCTGACAGGGTAAAACAGCCCCAGCATTTT

V gene: TRBV4-1
clone size: NA
D gene: TRBD2
J gene: TRBJ2-1
CDR3 protein: CASSQEMLAGDSYNEQFF
CDR3 DNA: TGCGCCAGCAGCCAAGAGATGCTAGCGGGAGATTCCTACAATGAGCAGTTCTTC

V gene: TRBV29-1
clone size: NA
D gene: NA
J gene: TRBJ1-1
CDR3 protein: CSAAERRNTEASF
CDR3 DNA: TGCAGCGCTGCGGAAAGAAGGAACACTGAAGCTTCCTTT

V gene: TRBV5-1
clone size: NA
D gene: TRBD2
J gene: TRBJ2-7
CDR3 protein: CASSLGRGGYEQYF
CDR3 DNA: TGTGCCAGCAGCTTGGGGAGGGGAGGGTACGAGCAGTACTTC

V gene: TRBV6-6
clone size: NA
D gene: NA
J gene: TRBJ2-3
CDR3 protein: CASSYGGSSTDTQYF
CDR3 DNA: TGTGCCAGCAGTTACGGCGGATCGAGCACAGATACGCAGTATTTT

V gene: TRBV29-1
clone size: once
D gene: NA
J gene: TRBJ1-2
CDR3 protein: CSVLGGLASYGYTF
CDR3 DNA: TGCAGCGTTTTGGGAGGGCTAGCTTCATATGGCTACACCTTC

V gene: TRBV19
clone size: NA
D gene: TRBD1
J gene: TRBJ2-7
CDR3 protein: CASRQGAYEQYF
CDR3 DNA: TGTGCCAGTAGACAGGGGGCGTACGAGCAGTACTTC

V gene: TRBV10-3
clone size: NA
D gene: TRBD2
J gene: TRBJ2-4
CDR3 protein: CAISDSGEAKNIQYF
CDR3 DNA: TGTGCCATCAGTGATAGCGGGGAAGCCAAAAACATTCAGTACTTC